What follows describes a single TCR beta chain. This record belongs to a study of blood T cell repertoires in COVID-19. For the study at large: Material from acute and convalescent COVID-19 was sourced from the United States, Italy and Spain.

Original processing notes: Reference gene primer amplification yielded estimated nucleated cell counts. The data were produced by immunoSEQ multiplex PCR, yet TCRdb's version contains in-frame clones alone and is incomplete. V and J calls and clone size are copied from that table; D and trimming were computed from the DNA. The sample shows about 220,000 clones, almost 85% of them seen only once. Germline V gene data show CDR1 as PRHDT and CDR2 as FYEKMQ (reference sequence). With V trimmed by 0 bases and J by 7 bases, 2 bases remained unmatched. This CDR3 is 15 amino acids long. Study members were between about 18 and 100 years old and lived in over 20 US regions. Allocation to cohorts depended on clinical history reported by the participants.

Sequenced sample: PBMCs or T cells enriched from blood (not recorded which). The clonotype comes from a man aged 40-49 years who had recovered from COVID-19. The chain recombines TRBV13 with TRBJ2-1; TRBD2 matches at 11 bases. CDR3 amino acids: CASSLGPSGGNEQFF. CDR3 nucleotides: TGTGCCAGCAGCTTAGGGCCTAGCGGGGGGAATGAGCAGTTCTTC.